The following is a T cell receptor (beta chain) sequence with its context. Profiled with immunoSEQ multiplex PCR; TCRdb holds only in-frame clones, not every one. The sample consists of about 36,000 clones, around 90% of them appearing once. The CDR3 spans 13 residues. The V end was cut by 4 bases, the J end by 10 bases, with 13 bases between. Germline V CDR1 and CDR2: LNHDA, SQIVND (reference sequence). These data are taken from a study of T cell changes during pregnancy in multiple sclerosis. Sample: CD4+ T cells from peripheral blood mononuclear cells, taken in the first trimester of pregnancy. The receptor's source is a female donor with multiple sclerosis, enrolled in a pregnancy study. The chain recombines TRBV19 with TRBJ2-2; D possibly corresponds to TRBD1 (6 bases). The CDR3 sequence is CASSTAGEAELFF. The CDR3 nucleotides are TGTGCCAGTAGTACCGCAGGGGAAGCGGAGCTGTTTTTT.